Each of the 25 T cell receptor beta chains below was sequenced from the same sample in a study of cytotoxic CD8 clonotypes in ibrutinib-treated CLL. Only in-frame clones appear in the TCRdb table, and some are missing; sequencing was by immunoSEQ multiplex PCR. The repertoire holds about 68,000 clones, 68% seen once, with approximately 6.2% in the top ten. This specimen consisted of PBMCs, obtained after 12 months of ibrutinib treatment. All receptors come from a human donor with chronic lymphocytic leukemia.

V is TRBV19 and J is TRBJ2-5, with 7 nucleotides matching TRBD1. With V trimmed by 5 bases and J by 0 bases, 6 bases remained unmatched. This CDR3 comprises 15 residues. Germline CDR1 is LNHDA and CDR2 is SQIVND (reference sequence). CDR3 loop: CASSWDSRYQETQYF. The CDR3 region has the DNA TGTGCCAGTAGTTGGGACAGTCGGTACCAAGAGACCCAGTACTTC.

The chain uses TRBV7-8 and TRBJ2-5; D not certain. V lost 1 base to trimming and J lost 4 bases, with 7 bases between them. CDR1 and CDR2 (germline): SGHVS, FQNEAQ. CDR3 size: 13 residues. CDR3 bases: TGTGCCAGCAGCTTAGGAGGTCGAGAGACCCAGTACTTC. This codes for CASSLGGRETQYF.

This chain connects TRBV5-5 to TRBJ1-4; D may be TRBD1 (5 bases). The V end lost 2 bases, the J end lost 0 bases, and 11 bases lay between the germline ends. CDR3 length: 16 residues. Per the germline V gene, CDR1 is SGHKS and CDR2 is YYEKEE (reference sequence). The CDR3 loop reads CASSFFKTATNEKLFF. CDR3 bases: TGTGCCAGCAGCTTTTTTAAGACAGCAACTAATGAAAAACTGTTTTTT.

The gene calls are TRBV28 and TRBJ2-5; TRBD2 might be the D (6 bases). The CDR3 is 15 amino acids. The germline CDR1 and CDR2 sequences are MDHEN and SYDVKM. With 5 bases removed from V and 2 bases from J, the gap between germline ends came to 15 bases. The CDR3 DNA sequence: TGTGCCAGCAGTGAGCCTTGGCGGGGACAAGAGACCCAGTACTTC. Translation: CASSEPWRGQETQYF.

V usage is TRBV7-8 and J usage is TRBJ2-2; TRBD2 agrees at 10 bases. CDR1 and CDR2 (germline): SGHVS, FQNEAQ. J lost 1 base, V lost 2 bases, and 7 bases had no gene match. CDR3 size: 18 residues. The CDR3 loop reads CASSLRTSGSQNTGELFF. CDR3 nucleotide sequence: TGTGCCAGCAGCTTAAGGACTAGCGGCAGTCAGAACACCGGGGAGCTGTTTTTT.

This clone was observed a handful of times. This CDR3 reads CASSQDRWYGDPTEAFF. In DNA, the CDR3 is TGCGCCAGCAGCCAAGATAGGTGGTATGGGGATCCCACTGAAGCTTTCTTT. The genes are TRBV4-1 and TRBJ1-1; D remains unclear. The germline gives CDR1 MGHRA, CDR2 YSYEKL. The germline V and J ends were trimmed by 0 bases and 4 bases, with 18 bases remaining between them. The CDR3 runs to 17 residues.

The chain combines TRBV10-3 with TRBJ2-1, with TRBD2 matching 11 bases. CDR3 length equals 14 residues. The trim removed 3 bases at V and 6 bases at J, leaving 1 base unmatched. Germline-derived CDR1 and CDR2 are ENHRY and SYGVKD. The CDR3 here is CAISELAGANEQFF. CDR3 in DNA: TGTGCCATCAGTGAACTAGCGGGGGCCAATGAGCAGTTCTTC.

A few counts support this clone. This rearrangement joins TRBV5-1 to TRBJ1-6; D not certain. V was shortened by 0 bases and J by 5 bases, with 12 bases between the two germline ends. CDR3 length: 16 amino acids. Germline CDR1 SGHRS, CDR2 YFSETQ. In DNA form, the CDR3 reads TGCGCCAGCAGCTTGGGTCTGGTCGGTGATAATTCACCCCTCCACTTT. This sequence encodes CASSLGLVGDNSPLHF. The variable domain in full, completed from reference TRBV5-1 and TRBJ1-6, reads KAGVTQTPRYLIKTRGQQVTLSCSPISGHRSVSWYQQTPGQGLQFLFEYFSETQRNKGNFPGRFSGRQFSNSRSEMNVSTLELGDSALYLCASSLGLVGDNSPLHFGNGTRLTVT.

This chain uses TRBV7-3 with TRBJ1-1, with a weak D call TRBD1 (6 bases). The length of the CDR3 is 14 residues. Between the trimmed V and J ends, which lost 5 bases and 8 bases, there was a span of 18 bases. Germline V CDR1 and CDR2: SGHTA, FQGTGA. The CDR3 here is CASSPPGRTAEAFF. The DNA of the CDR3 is TGTGCCAGCAGCCCACCCGGACGGACAGCCGAAGCTTTCTTT.

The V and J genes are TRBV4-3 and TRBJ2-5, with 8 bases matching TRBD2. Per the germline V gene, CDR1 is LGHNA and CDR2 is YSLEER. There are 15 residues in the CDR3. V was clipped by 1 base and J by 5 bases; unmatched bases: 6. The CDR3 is CASSQGRGGRETQYF. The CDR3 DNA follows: TGCGCCAGCAGCCAAGGACGGGGGGGCCGGGAGACCCAGTACTTC.

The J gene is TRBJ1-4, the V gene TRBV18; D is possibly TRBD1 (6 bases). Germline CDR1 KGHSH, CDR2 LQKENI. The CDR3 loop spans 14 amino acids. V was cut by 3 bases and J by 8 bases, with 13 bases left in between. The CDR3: CASSPGAIGEKLFF. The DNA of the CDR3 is TGTGCCAGCTCACCGGGGGCGATAGGGGAAAAACTGTTTTTT.

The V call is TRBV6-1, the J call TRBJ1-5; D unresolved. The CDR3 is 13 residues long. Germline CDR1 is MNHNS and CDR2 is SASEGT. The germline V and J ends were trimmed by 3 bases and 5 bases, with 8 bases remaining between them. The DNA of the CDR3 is TGTGCCAGCAGTGATGCCGACTATCAGCCCCAGCATTTT. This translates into CASSDADYQPQHF.

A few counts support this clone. The CDR3 loop reads CASSIKGGRYEQYF. The DNA for the CDR3 is TGTGCCAGTAGTATTAAGGGGGGACGGTACGAGCAGTACTTC. J is TRBJ2-7 and V is TRBV19; the D call may be TRBD1 or TRBD2 (6 bases each). Trimming shortened V by 3 bases and J by 4 bases, and 13 bases separated the two germline ends. The CDR3 sequence is 14 residues long. Germline-derived CDR1 and CDR2 are LNHDA and SQIVND (reference sequence).

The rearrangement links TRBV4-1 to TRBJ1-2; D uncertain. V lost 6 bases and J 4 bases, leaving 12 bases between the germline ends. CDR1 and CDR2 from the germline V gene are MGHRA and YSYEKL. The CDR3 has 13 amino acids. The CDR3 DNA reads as TGCGCCAGCAGACACACGGGAGTCTATGGCTACACCTTC. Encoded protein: CASRHTGVYGYTF.

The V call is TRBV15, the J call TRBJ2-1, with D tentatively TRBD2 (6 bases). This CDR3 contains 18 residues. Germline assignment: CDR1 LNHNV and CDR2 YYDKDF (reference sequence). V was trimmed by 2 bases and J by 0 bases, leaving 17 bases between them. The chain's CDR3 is CATSRLGSGGSSYNEQFF. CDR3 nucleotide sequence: TGTGCCACCAGCAGATTGGGGTCTGGGGGGAGCTCCTACAATGAGCAGTTCTTC.

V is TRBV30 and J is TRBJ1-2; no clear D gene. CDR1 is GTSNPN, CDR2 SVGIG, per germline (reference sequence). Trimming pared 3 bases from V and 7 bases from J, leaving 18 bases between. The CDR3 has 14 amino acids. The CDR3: CAWRGGSKLTGYTF. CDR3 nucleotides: TGTGCCTGGAGGGGAGGTAGCAAATTGACTGGCTACACCTTC. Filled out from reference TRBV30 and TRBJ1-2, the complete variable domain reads SQTIHQWPATLVQPVGSPLSLECTVEGTSNPNLYWYRQAAGRGLQLLFYSVGIGQISSEVPQNLSASRPQDRQFILSSKKLLLSDSGFYLCAWRGGSKLTGYTFGSGTRLTVV.

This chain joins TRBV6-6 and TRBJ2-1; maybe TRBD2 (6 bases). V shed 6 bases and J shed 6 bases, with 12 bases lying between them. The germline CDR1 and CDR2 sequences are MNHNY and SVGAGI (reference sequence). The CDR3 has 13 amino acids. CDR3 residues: CASRRLVVNEQFF. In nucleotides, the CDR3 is TGTGCCAGCAGGAGACTAGTTGTCAATGAGCAGTTCTTC.

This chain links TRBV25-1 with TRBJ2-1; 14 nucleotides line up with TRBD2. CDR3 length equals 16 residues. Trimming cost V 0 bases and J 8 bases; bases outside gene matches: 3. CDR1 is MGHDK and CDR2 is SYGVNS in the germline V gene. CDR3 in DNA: TGTGCCAGCAGTGAATACGAGACTAGCGGGGGGGATGAGCAGTTCTTC. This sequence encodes CASSEYETSGGDEQFF.

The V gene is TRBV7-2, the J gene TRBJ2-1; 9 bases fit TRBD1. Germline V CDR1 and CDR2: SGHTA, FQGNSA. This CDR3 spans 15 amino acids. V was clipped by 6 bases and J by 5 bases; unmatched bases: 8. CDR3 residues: CASRATGGGHNEQFF. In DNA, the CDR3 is TGTGCCAGCAGGGCGACAGGGGGTGGCCACAATGAGCAGTTCTTC.

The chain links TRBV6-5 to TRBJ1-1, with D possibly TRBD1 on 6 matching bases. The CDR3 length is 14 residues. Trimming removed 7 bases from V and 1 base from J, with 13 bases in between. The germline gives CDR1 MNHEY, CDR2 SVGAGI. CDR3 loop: CASIEGGRNTEAFF. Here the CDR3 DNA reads TGTGCCAGCATTGAGGGGGGCCGGAACACTGAAGCTTTCTTT.

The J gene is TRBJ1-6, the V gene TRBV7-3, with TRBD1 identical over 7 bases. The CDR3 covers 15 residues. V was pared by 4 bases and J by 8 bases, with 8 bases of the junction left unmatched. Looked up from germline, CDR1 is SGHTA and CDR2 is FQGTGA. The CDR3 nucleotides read TGTGCCAGCAGCTCCACCGGGACAGTCGATTCACCCCTCCACTTT. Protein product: CASSSTGTVDSPLHF.

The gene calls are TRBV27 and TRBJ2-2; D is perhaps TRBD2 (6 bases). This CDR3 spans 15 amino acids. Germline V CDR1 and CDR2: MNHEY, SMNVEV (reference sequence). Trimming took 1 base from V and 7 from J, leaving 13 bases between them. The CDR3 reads CASSLLGGRGGELFF. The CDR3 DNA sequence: TGTGCCAGCAGTTTATTGGGGGGAAGGGGCGGGGAGCTGTTTTTT.

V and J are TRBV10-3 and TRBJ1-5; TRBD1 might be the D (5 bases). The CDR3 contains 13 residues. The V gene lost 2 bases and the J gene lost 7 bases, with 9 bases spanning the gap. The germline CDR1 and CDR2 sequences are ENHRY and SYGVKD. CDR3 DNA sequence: TGTGCCATCAGTGAGGGGGCGCCACAGCCCCAGCATTTT. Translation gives CAISEGAPQPQHF.

CDR3 in amino acids: CASSLGTGYGEKLFF. The CDR3 nucleotides are TGTGCCAGCAGCTTAGGGACAGGGTACGGTGAAAAACTGTTTTTT. This chain uses TRBV7-2 with TRBJ1-4, with TRBD1 matching over 8 bases. The CDR3 has 15 amino acids. Germline V gene lookup returns CDR1 SGHTA and CDR2 FQGNSA. The V and J ends lost 1 base and 7 bases, in that order; junction bases with no gene match: 5.

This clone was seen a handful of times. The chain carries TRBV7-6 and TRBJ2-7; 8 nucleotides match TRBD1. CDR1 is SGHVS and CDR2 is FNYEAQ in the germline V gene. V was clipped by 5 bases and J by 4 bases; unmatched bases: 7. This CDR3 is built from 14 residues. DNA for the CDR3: TGTGCCAGCAGCCCACAGGGGGTTTCGTACGAGCAGTACTTC. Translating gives CASSPQGVSYEQYF.